Listed below are T cell receptor beta chains from one sample, sequenced in a study of blood T cell repertoires in COVID-19. The repertoire was sequenced with immunoSEQ multiplex PCR; TCRdb's copy has only in-frame clones and lacks some. This table has approximately 250,000 clones, approximately 80% appearing once. Material: peripheral blood. These TCRs come from a human donor in a cohort sampled during active COVID-19. The CDR3 runs from the conserved cysteine through the conserved F or W. Each record gives: V gene, CDR3 length, CDR3 protein.

TRBV19,14,CASSRMATNYGYTF
TRBV7-9,15,CASSYSQGFREKLFF
TRBV5-8,14,CASSLWTGGSEQYF
TRBV28,15,CASSLSGTGYTEAFF
TRBV9,14,CASSARDRVTEQYF
TRBV5-4,15,CASSLGQGERETQYF
TRBV5-1,16,CASSLELAGGTDTQYF
TRBV18,16,CASSTGTSGNTDTQYF
TRBV28,17,CASSLYDSTVSRETQYF
TRBV14,15,CASSQELVRGSEAFF
TRBV7-2,16,CASSTQLTDSGNTIYF
TRBV28,15,CASSTTGLPGNTIYF
TRBV5-1,14,CASSSGWGTGELFF
TRBV9,17,CASSVVNSGSYVGELFF
TRBV3-1/TRBV3-2,15,CASSQRGAGDNEQFF
TRBV7-2,17,CASSLQFSGYSLDGLHF
TRBV28,15,CASRAAGTSGGEQFF
TRBV27,17,CASSQRTGGGFRYGYTF